The present T cell receptor (beta chain) was sequenced within a study of identical twins. TCRdb re-called the 5' RACE reads through MiXCR, storing one row per CDR3 protein. There are hundreds of thousands of distinct CDR3 sequences in the sample; 24% occur only once, and roughly 2.8% lies in the top ten. The CDR3 sequence is 17 residues long. V dropped 4 bases and J dropped 5; count of bases not matched to a gene: 13. Germline values: CDR1 SGHRS, CDR2 YFSETQ. A further study also used this sample, focusing on T cells expressing NK-cell markers. That paper adds: Only alpha-beta TCR T cells were sorted in several experiments, using an anti-gamma-delta TCR antibody. HCMV specificity of the expanded NKG2C+ T cell clones was not established.

The rearrangement uses TRBV5-1 and TRBJ2-3, with 10 nucleotides matching TRBD2. Material for sequencing was CD4+ T cells sorted from blood. This TCR was recovered from a woman under 30 in good health. In DNA form, the CDR3 reads TGCGCCAGCAGCCAGTGGGGGCTAGCGGGAGATAAAGATACGCAGTATTTT. Its translation is CASSQWGLAGDKDTQYF.